These 10 T cell receptor beta chains originate from one sample sequenced in a study of blood T cell repertoires in COVID-19 (TCRdb year 2020). Receptors were amplified or captured by the immunoSEQ multiplex PCR assay. TCRdb obtained this table from immuneACCESS and retained in-frame rearrangements with V and J assigned. These tables miss some clones; where compared with another copy, unresolved V genes account for less than half of the shortfall, and the remainder is unexplained. The sample data list some 30,000 clones, and roughly 94% of these were observed just once. 2% to 2.5% of the sample belongs to the ten largest clones. The sample consisted of peripheral blood. The receptor source for this set is a man between 50 and 59 years old with active COVID-19.

The V and J genes are TRBV11-2 and TRBJ2-1, with D unresolved. V gave up 1 base and J gave up 2 bases, with 15 bases separating them. The CDR3 loop spans 17 amino acids. CDR1 SGHAT and CDR2 FQNNGV come from the germline V gene. The CDR3 reads CASSLVSLPGPYNEQFF. CDR3 nucleotide sequence: TGTGCCAGCAGCTTAGTATCCCTTCCTGGCCCCTACAATGAGCAGTTCTTC.

The V and J genes are TRBV7-9 and TRBJ1-2; unclear D gene. This CDR3 comprises 15 residues. In germline, CDR1 is SEHNR, CDR2 FQNEAQ (reference sequence). V was trimmed by 5 bases and J by 0 bases, leaving 13 bases between them. The DNA of the CDR3 is TGTGCCAGCAGCGAAACGACACCTTCTAACTATGGCTACACCTTC. It translates to CASSETTPSNYGYTF.

CDR3 coding DNA: TGTGCCAGCAGTTACCTCAGTGGAGGCCTTGGGGAGCAGTTCTTC. Amino acids: CASSYLSGGLGEQFF. The V gene is TRBV6-5, the J gene TRBJ2-1; possibly TRBD2 for D (5 bases). Trimming pared 2 bases from V and 10 bases from J, leaving 18 bases between. The V gene's germline CDR1 is MNHEY and CDR2 SVGAGI. This CDR3 is built from 15 residues.

V and J are TRBV7-9 and TRBJ2-6; D is possibly TRBD2 (5 bases). CDR3 length: 18 residues. Germline lookup yields CDR1 SEHNR and CDR2 FQNEAQ (reference sequence). Trimming cost V 1 base and J 0 bases, with 13 bases left between them. The CDR3 coding sequence is TGTGCCAGCAGCTTAGTCGGGGTCGGAGCCTCTGGGGCCAACGTCCTGACTTTC. Encoded protein: CASSLVGVGASGANVLTF.

The chain recombines TRBV5-1 with TRBJ2-3, with D maybe TRBD1 (6 bases). Germline values: CDR1 SGHRS, CDR2 YFSETQ. This CDR3 spans 14 amino acids. V was clipped by 4 bases and J by 7 bases, with 16 bases between them. As DNA, the CDR3 is TGCGCCAGCAGCCCTGGACCGCAGGGGTATACGCAGTATTTT. It yields the protein CASSPGPQGYTQYF.

This clone has a single count. At one end, the junction sequence differs from germline, possibly due to a read error. The chain carries TRBV13 and TRBJ1-1; no clear D. This CDR3 is built from 10 residues. CDR1 and CDR2 (germline): PRHDT, FYEKMQ (reference sequence). CDR3: CASSRGIQVF. The CDR3 bases are TGTGCCAGCAGCCGGGGAATCCAAGTGTTT.

The genes are TRBV7-6 and TRBJ2-7; TRBD2 aligns across 9 bases. Per the germline V gene, CDR1 is SGHVS and CDR2 is FNYEAQ. This CDR3 comprises 17 residues. With V trimmed by 4 bases and J by 2 bases, 12 bases remained unmatched. CDR3 amino acids: CASSSLRGGTTPYEQYF. In nucleotides, the CDR3 is TGTGCCAGCAGCTCTCTGCGGGGGGGGACTACTCCCTACGAGCAGTACTTC.

The J gene is TRBJ2-3, the V gene TRBV28; 7 bases are shared with TRBD2. The CDR3 has 17 amino acids. From germline, CDR1 is MDHEN and CDR2 SYDVKM. Unmatched junction bases numbered 16, after V lost 8 bases and J lost 2 bases. The CDR3 DNA reads as TGTGCCAGCCTGGGGCTAGCGGAAATCGTAGACACAGATACGCAGTATTTT. Protein sequence: CASLGLAEIVDTDTQYF. Based on the CDR3 plus reference TRBV28 and TRBJ2-3, the full variable domain is DVKVTQSSRYLVKRTGEKVFLECVQDMDHENMFWYRQDPGLGLRLIYFSYDVKMKEKGDIPEGYSVSREKKERFSLILESASTNQTSMYLCASLGLAEIVDTDTQYFGPGTRLTVL.

This chain uses TRBV5-1 with TRBJ2-7, with 10 bases aligning to TRBD1. With 3 bases clipped from V and 5 bases from J, the junction kept 11 bases outside the gene matches. The CDR3 extends over 16 amino acids. CDR1 SGHRS and CDR2 YFSETQ come from the germline V gene. The CDR3 sequence is CASSSLIRDRGHEQYF. The CDR3 nucleotides read TGCGCCAGCAGCTCGCTCATCCGGGACAGGGGCCACGAGCAGTACTTC.

The gene calls are TRBV25-1 and TRBJ2-2, with a possible D match to TRBD1 (5 bases). Germline CDR1 reads MGHDK; CDR2 reads SYGVNS. The CDR3 spans 14 residues. With 6 bases removed from V and 6 bases from J, the gap between germline ends came to 14 bases. The CDR3 protein is CASSTTQGPGELFF. The CDR3 nucleotides are TGTGCCAGCAGCACAACCCAGGGCCCCGGGGAGCTGTTTTTT.